This TCR beta chain stems from a study of T cell changes during pregnancy in multiple sclerosis. This clone was found once. Looked up from germline, CDR1 is MNHEY and CDR2 is SMNVEV (reference sequence). The CDR3 is 12 amino acids. Trimming took off 5 bases at V and 5 bases at J, with 10 bases between the two ends. The assay was immunoSEQ multiplex PCR, and TCRdb's table has in-frame clones only and misses some. This sample has 30,000 to 45,000 clones, with approximately 92% found just once. Sequences were derived from CD8+ T cells from peripheral blood mononuclear cells, sampled after pregnancy. The chain uses TRBV27 and TRBJ2-7; D remains unclear. The receptor comes from a female donor with multiple sclerosis, enrolled in a pregnancy study. This chain's CDR3 is CASSLRQDEQYF. As DNA, the CDR3 is TGTGCCAGCAGTCTCAGACAAGACGAGCAGTACTTC.